The text below deals with one T cell receptor beta chain. The repertoire was sequenced with immunoSEQ multiplex PCR; TCRdb's copy has only in-frame clones and lacks some. Of more than 90,000 clones listed, roughly 85% are singletons. The data derive from a study of PD-L1 blockade in urothelial cancer. Study context: It was at some point between 2012 and 2014 that patients started atezolizumab at 1,200 mg intravenously every 3 weeks. It was at 3 weeks (second dose) and 6 weeks after treatment start that blood was analyzed.

The time point here: peripheral blood 6 weeks after treatment start. The CDR3 length is 16 residues. Germline V lookup: CDR1 MNHEY, CDR2 SVGAGI. V lost 2 bases to trimming and J lost 3 bases; unmatched junction nucleotides: 4. The sequenced sample was PBMCs, obtained around atezolizumab (anti-PD-L1) treatment. The V gene is TRBV6-5, the J gene TRBJ2-5; 12 bases fit TRBD2. The clonotype was recovered from a man between 65 and 85 years old with urothelial cancer. CDR3 in DNA: TGTGCCAGCAGTTACAGACTAGCGGGAGTTAAAGAGACCCAGTACTTC. It encodes CASSYRLAGVKETQYF.